Presented here are 3 T cell receptor beta chains from one specimen sequenced in a study of CD8+CD57+ T cells in acquired aplastic anemia. Patients included in sequencing had previously demonstrated CD8+CD57+ cell expansion by flow cytometry. Profiling that covered TCR beta VDJ and CDR3 relied on genomic DNA as its template. TCRdb processed the reads anew with MiXCR; each CDR3 protein has one entry. The sample contains roughly 170,000 distinct CDR3 sequences, around 50% of which appear only once. Sequencing used sorted CD4+, CD8+, or CD8+CD57+ T cells (not recorded which) from PBMCs. The receptor source for this set is a human donor with aplastic anemia.

The chain couples TRBV7-9 to TRBJ1-1; no clear D. CDR1 is SEHNR and CDR2 is FQNEAQ in the germline V gene (reference sequence). CDR3 length: 13 amino acids. The V and J ends lost 2 bases and 1 base respectively, with 5 bases between them. The CDR3 sequence: CASSLRPNTEAFF. The CDR3 DNA sequence: TGTGCCAGCAGCTTAAGGCCGAACACTGAAGCTTTCTTT.

This clonotype was found many times. V usage is TRBV4-1 and J usage is TRBJ2-7; 9 bases are shared with TRBD2. The CDR3 totals 15 residues. V lost 4 bases and J lost 0; bases outside the gene matches: 4. The germline CDR1 and CDR2 sequences are MGHRA and YSYEKL. The CDR3, as DNA: TGCGCCAGCAGCCGCCAGCGGGGGGACTCCTACGAGCAGTACTTC. Translating gives CASSRQRGDSYEQYF.

This clonotype showed up just a few times. The genes are TRBV28 and TRBJ1-2; weak D call: TRBD1 (6 bases). V lost 5 bases, J lost 8 bases, and 18 bases lay in between. Germline V gene lookup returns CDR1 MDHEN and CDR2 SYDVKM. CDR3 length: 14 residues. DNA for the CDR3: TGTGCCAGCAGTCTACTAACAGGGCACGAGGGCTACACCTTC. Its translation: CASSLLTGHEGYTF.